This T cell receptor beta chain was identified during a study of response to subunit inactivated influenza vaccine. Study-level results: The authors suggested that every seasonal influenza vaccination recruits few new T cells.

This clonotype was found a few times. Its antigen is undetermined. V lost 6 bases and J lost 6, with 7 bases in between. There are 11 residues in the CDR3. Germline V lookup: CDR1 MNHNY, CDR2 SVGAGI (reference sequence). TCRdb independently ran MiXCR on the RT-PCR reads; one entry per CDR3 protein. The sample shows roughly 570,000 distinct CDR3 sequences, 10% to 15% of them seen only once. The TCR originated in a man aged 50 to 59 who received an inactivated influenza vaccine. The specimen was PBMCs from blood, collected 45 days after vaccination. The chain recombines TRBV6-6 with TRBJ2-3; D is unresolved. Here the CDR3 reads CASSGQDTQYF. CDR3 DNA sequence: TGTGCCAGCAGCGGCCAGGATACGCAGTATTTT.